These 21 T cell receptor beta chains were all obtained from the same sample, sequenced in a study of cytomegalovirus exposure and HLA in healthy donors. The PCR used 60 Vbeta and 13 Jbeta primers. The table came from immunoSEQ multiplex PCR; TCRdb's copy has only in-frame clones and leaves some out. The sample yields around 280,000 clones, approximately 90% seen once. Sequencing was performed on PBMCs. Every receptor here comes from a woman aged 18-29 years in good health and CMV-seronegative.

This clone has more than one count but fewer than ten. The V and J genes are TRBV5-1 and TRBJ2-5; 11 bases map to TRBD2. Germline CDR1 reads SGHRS; CDR2 reads YFSETQ. The CDR3 loop spans 15 amino acids. Trimming removed 4 bases from V and 1 base from J; junction bases left unmatched: 3. The CDR3 spells CASSRLAGFQETQYF. The CDR3 bases are TGCGCCAGCAGCCGACTAGCGGGGTTCCAAGAGACCCAGTACTTC.

The chain carries TRBV18 and TRBJ2-1, with 9 bases fitting TRBD2. The CDR3 extends over 16 amino acids. Trimming cost V 2 bases and J 3 bases; bases outside gene matches: 5. CDR1 is KGHSH, CDR2 LQKENI, per germline. This CDR3 reads CASSPTNSGSYNEQFF. The CDR3 DNA reads TGTGCCAGCTCACCAACAAATAGCGGGAGCTACAATGAGCAGTTCTTC.

This rearrangement joins TRBV9 to TRBJ2-1; 8 bases are shared with TRBD2. J was trimmed by 2 bases and V by 2 bases; bases with no gene match: 6. This CDR3 has 16 residues. In germline, CDR1 is SGDLS, CDR2 YYNGEE. CDR3 DNA sequence: TGTGCCAGCAGCGTCCTTAGCGGGGCGGCCTACAATGAGCAGTTCTTC. Amino acids: CASSVLSGAAYNEQFF.

This chain links TRBV25-1 with TRBJ1-2, with D uncertain. The length of the CDR3 is 14 residues. With 2 bases removed from V and 5 bases from J, the gap between germline ends came to 12 bases. Per germline, CDR1 MGHDK and CDR2 SYGVNS. The CDR3 DNA sequence: TGTGCCAGCAGTGAAGCCCAAACGGGGTATGGCTACACCTTC. As protein: CASSEAQTGYGYTF.

The chain links TRBV5-4 to TRBJ2-1; possibly TRBD2 for D (6 bases). Between the trimmed V and J ends, which lost 4 bases and 0 bases, there was a span of 11 bases. Germline CDR1 SGHNT, CDR2 YYREEE (reference sequence). The CDR3 extends over 15 amino acids. CDR3 residues: CASSPRGFSYNEQFF. CDR3 nucleotides: TGTGCCAGCAGCCCCCGGGGGTTCTCCTACAATGAGCAGTTCTTC.

The rearrangement links TRBV29-1 to TRBJ1-2; maybe TRBD1 (5 bases). Trimming pared 7 bases from V and 4 bases from J, leaving 13 bases between. CDR1 and CDR2 (germline): SQVTM, ANQGSEA. The CDR3 is 12 amino acids. The CDR3 sequence is CSGRVPSYGYTF. CDR3 nucleotide sequence: TGCAGCGGCAGGGTTCCATCCTATGGCTACACCTTC. Together with reference TRBV29-1 and TRBJ1-2, the CDR3 gives the full variable domain: SAVISQKPSRDICQRGTSLTIQCQVDSQVTMMFWYRQQPGQSLTLIATANQGSEATYESGFVIDKFPISRPNLTFSTLTVSNMSPEDSSIYLCSGRVPSYGYTFGSGTRLTVV.

The V gene is TRBV5-6, the J gene TRBJ1-1; 7 positions agree with TRBD1. Germline V gene data show CDR1 as SGHDT and CDR2 as YYEEEE. CDR3 size: 14 residues. With V trimmed by 5 bases and J by 5 bases, 9 bases remained unmatched. The CDR3 DNA reads as TGTGCCAGCAGAATAACAGGGGAAGGGACTGAAGCTTTCTTT. Translation: CASRITGEGTEAFF.

CDR3 in DNA: TGTGCCAGCAGCTTAGACAGGGGCCCATGGACTGAAGCTTTCTTT. It specifies CASSLDRGPWTEAFF. The V and J genes are TRBV11-2 and TRBJ1-1; possibly TRBD1 for D (6 bases). The germline CDR1 and CDR2 sequences are SGHAT and FQNNGV. V was cut by 0 bases and J by 5 bases, with 13 bases left in between. The CDR3 has 15 amino acids.

The V gene is TRBV2, the J gene TRBJ1-6, with TRBD1 matching 9 bases. This CDR3 has 14 amino acids. Looked up from germline, CDR1 is SNHLY and CDR2 is FYNNEI. Losses at the gene ends were 5 bases for V and 9 bases for J; bases not matched to a gene: 5. CDR3 coding DNA: TGTGCCAGCAGTTTTGGGACAGGGAGTTCACCCCTCCACTTT. As protein: CASSFGTGSSPLHF.

This clone showed up just a few times. The chain recombines TRBV5-4 with TRBJ2-1; TRBD1 is a possible D gene (6 bases). The germline CDR1 and CDR2 sequences are SGHNT and YYREEE (reference sequence). V was cut by 4 bases and J by 8 bases, with 16 bases left in between. The CDR3 covers 14 residues. The CDR3 loop is CASSPIQGFHEQFF. CDR3 bases: TGTGCCAGCAGCCCAATTCAGGGGTTCCATGAGCAGTTCTTC. The full variable domain, its missing parts supplied by reference TRBV5-4 and TRBJ2-1, is ETGVTQSPTHLIKTRGQQVTLRCSSQSGHNTVSWYQQALGQGPQFIFQYYREEENGRGNFPPRFSGLQFPNYSSELNVNALELDDSALYLCASSPIQGFHEQFFGPGTRLTVL.

V usage is TRBV5-6 and J usage is TRBJ2-7, with 7 bases that match TRBD1. This CDR3 spans 14 amino acids. The ends lost 5 bases at V and 0 bases at J; junction bases unmatched: 5. Germline V gene lookup returns CDR1 SGHDT and CDR2 YYEEEE. In DNA form, the CDR3 reads TGTGCCAGCAGTACCACAGGGGACTCCTACGAGCAGTACTTC. The encoded protein is CASSTTGDSYEQYF.

This clone was counted many times. This chain links TRBV29-1 with TRBJ2-7; the D gene is possibly TRBD2 (6 bases). The CDR3 loop spans 13 amino acids. Germline CDR1 is SQVTM and CDR2 is ANQGSEA. V was pared by 2 bases and J by 3 bases, with 11 bases between. The CDR3 loop is CSVEWDSGYEQYF. The CDR3 DNA sequence: TGCAGCGTTGAATGGGACTCCGGCTACGAGCAGTACTTC.

This clone was seen a single time. The chain has TRBV19 and TRBJ2-7; TRBD1 is a possible D gene (5 bases). V gave up 0 bases and J gave up 3 bases, with 12 bases separating them. There are 15 residues in the CDR3. The V gene's germline CDR1 is LNHDA and CDR2 SQIVND (reference sequence). CDR3 in DNA: TGTGCCAGTAGTATAGATGGTAACAGGTACTACGAGCAGTACTTC. This codes for CASSIDGNRYYEQYF.

The chain carries TRBV6-5 and TRBJ1-4; D is unclear. The CDR3 runs 15 residues. Germline V lookup: CDR1 MNHEY, CDR2 SVGAGI. V lost 7 bases, J lost 4 bases, and 16 bases lay in between. CDR3 region: CASTSLAGVNEKLFF. The DNA for the CDR3 is TGTGCCAGCACCTCCCTAGCAGGCGTTAATGAAAAACTGTTTTTT.

This rearrangement joins TRBV5-6 to TRBJ1-5; no reliable D call. CDR3 length: 12 amino acids. Germline values: CDR1 SGHDT, CDR2 YYEEEE. The ends were cut back, 2 bases at V and 4 bases at J, with 4 bases in the middle. This chain's CDR3 is CASSFENQPQHF. The CDR3 nucleotides are TGTGCCAGCAGCTTCGAGAATCAGCCCCAGCATTTT.

This chain uses TRBV27 with TRBJ1-2; TRBD1 agrees at 8 bases. The V segment lost 3 bases and the J segment 4 bases; nucleotides outside the gene matches: 4. Germline assignment: CDR1 MNHEY and CDR2 SMNVEV (reference sequence). The CDR3 consists of 14 residues. The CDR3 region is CASSFLGQGYGYTF. CDR3 bases: TGTGCCAGCAGTTTTCTAGGACAGGGCTATGGCTACACCTTC.

The chain links TRBV7-6 to TRBJ2-7; 10 bases map to TRBD1. V shed 4 bases and J 4 bases; nucleotides not matched to a gene: 4. The germline V gene has CDR1 SGHVS and CDR2 FNYEAQ. This CDR3 is 14 amino acids long. The CDR3 DNA reads TGTGCCAGCAGCTACGGGACAGGGGTTTACGAGCAGTACTTC. It is translated as CASSYGTGVYEQYF.

V and J are TRBV7-9 and TRBJ1-1; D not certain. Trimming took 1 base from V and 8 from J, leaving 11 bases between them. The V gene's germline CDR1 is SEHNR and CDR2 FQNEAQ (reference sequence). The CDR3 is 13 amino acids. In nucleotides, the CDR3 is TGTGCCAGCAGCTTAGGGTACGAGAACGAAGCTTTCTTT. Translating gives CASSLGYENEAFF.

In its sample, this clone was seen a few times. CDR3 residues: CASSLEEGFFIEQYF. In DNA, the CDR3 is TGTGCCAGCAGCTTAGAAGAGGGCTTTTTTATCGAGCAGTACTTC. The V call is TRBV7-6, the J call TRBJ2-7; maybe TRBD2 (5 bases). The CDR3 is 15 residues long. V was clipped by 1 base and J by 6 bases, with 16 bases between them. In germline, CDR1 is SGHVS, CDR2 FNYEAQ.

The rearrangement uses TRBV30 and TRBJ1-6, with a weak D call TRBD1 (6 bases). Between the trimmed V and J ends, which lost 4 bases and 4 bases, there was a span of 8 bases. The germline V gene encodes CDR1 GTSNPN and CDR2 SVGIG (reference sequence). The CDR3 spans 13 residues. CDR3 coding DNA: TGTGCCTGGAACAGGGAGTATAATTCACCCCTCCACTTT. Translated: CAWNREYNSPLHF. Based on the CDR3 plus reference TRBV30 and TRBJ1-6, the full variable domain is SQTIHQWPATLVQPVGSPLSLECTVEGTSNPNLYWYRQAAGRGLQLLFYSVGIGQISSEVPQNLSASRPQDRQFILSSKKLLLSDSGFYLCAWNREYNSPLHFGNGTRLTVT.

The CDR3 reads CAWSPLPQQRTGELFF. DNA of the CDR3: TGTGCCTGGAGTCCACTACCGCAGCAGAGGACCGGGGAGCTGTTTTTT. The chain has TRBV30 and TRBJ2-2; unclear D gene. Germline CDR1 and CDR2: GTSNPN and SVGIG (reference sequence). V lost 2 bases, J lost 5 bases, and 18 bases lay in between. The CDR3 spans 16 residues.